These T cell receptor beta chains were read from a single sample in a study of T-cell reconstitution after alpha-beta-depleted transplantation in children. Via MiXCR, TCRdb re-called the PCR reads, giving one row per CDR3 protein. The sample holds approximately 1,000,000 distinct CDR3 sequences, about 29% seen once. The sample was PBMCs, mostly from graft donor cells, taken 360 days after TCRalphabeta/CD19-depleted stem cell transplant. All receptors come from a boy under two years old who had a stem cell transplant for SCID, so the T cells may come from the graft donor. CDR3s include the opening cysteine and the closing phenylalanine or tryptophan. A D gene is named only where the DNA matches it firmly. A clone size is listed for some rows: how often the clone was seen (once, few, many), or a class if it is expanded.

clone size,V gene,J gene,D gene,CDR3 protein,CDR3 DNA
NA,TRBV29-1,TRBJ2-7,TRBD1,CSVADRGEQYF,TGCAGCGTCGCCGACAGGGGCGAGCAGTACTTC
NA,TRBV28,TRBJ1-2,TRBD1,CASSLLGPTGEGYTF,TGTGCCAGCAGTTTATTGGGCCCGACAGGGGAAGGCTACACCTTC
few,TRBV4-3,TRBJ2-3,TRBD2,CASSQESIRASGGEDTQYF,TGCGCCAGCAGCCAAGAGAGTATTCGGGCTAGCGGGGGCGAAGATACGCAGTATTTT
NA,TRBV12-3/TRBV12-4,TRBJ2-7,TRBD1,CASSTRAGRGLREQYF,TGTGCCAGCAGCACCAGGGCGGGCAGGGGGCTTCGGGAGCAGTACTTC
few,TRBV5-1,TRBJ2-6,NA,CASSLPSLAPSGANVLTF,TGCGCCAGCAGCTTGCCCTCACTGGCCCCCTCTGGGGCCAACGTCCTGACTTTC
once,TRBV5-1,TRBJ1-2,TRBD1,CASSLFLSGTVDYGYTF,TGCGCCAGCAGCTTGTTCCTTTCCGGGACAGTTGACTATGGCTACACCTTC
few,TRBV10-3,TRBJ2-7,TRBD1,CAISGGQGTTYEQYF,TGTGCCATCAGTGGCGGACAGGGGACAACCTACGAGCAGTACTTC
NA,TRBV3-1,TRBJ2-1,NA,CASSQVRGDEQFF,TGTGCCAGCAGCCAAGTACGAGGGGATGAGCAGTTCTTC
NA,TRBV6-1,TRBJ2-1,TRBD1,CASSGDRGTYNEQFF,TGTGCCAGCAGTGGGGACAGGGGGACCTACAATGAGCAGTTCTTC
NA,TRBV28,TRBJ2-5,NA,CASRPGGQRTETQYF,TGTGCCAGCCGACCGGGGGGACAAAGGACAGAGACCCAGTACTTC
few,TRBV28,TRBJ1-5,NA,CASSGRSNQPQHF,TGTGCCAGCAGCGGACGTAGCAATCAGCCCCAGCATTTT
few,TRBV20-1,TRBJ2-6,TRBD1,CSARDARQGTSGANVLTF,TGCAGTGCAAGGGATGCGAGACAGGGCACGTCTGGGGCCAACGTCCTGACTTTC
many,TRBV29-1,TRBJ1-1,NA,CSVLGETRNTEAFF,TGCAGCGTTTTGGGTGAGACGAGGAACACTGAAGCTTTCTTT
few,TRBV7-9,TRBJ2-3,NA,CASSLGERVGDTQYF,TGTGCCAGCAGCTTAGGAGAGAGGGTAGGAGATACGCAGTATTTT
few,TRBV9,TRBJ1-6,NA,CASSVGEGHNSPLHF,TGTGCCAGCAGCGTAGGGGAGGGCCATAATTCACCCCTCCACTTT
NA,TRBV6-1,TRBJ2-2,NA,CASTLLRPHGPSGELFF,TGTGCCAGCACCCTCCTACGCCCCCACGGGCCGAGCGGGGAGCTGTTTTTT